A selection of T cell receptor beta chains follows, all from one sample in a study of cytotoxic CD8 clonotypes in ibrutinib-treated CLL. The table came from immunoSEQ multiplex PCR; TCRdb's copy has only in-frame clones and leaves some out. The sample lists roughly 180,000 clones, about 84% occurring once. The sequencing here drew on PBMCs, taken after 24 months of ibrutinib treatment. These receptor sequences come from a human donor with chronic lymphocytic leukemia. Each CDR3 is given with its conserved first and last residue. Each record gives: D gene, J gene, clone size, V gene, CDR3 DNA, CDR3 protein. D genes are given only for firm matches. Not all rows give a size; the values are once, few, many and, for expanded clones, a class.

D gene: TRBD2
J gene: TRBJ2-5
clone size: NA
V gene: TRBV2
CDR3 DNA: TGTGCCAGCCGGGAGGGCCAAGAGACCCAGTACTTC
CDR3 protein: CASREGQETQYF

D gene: NA
J gene: TRBJ1-5
clone size: NA
V gene: TRBV5-1
CDR3 DNA: TGCGCCAGCAGCTTGGGCAGCGGTCAGCCCCAGCATTTT
CDR3 protein: CASSLGSGQPQHF

D gene: NA
J gene: TRBJ2-5
clone size: once
V gene: TRBV14
CDR3 DNA: TGTGCCAGCAGCCAATTTCGGGGGCTTTCTGACGAGGAGACCCAGTACTTC
CDR3 protein: CASSQFRGLSDEETQYF

D gene: NA
J gene: TRBJ1-2
clone size: once
V gene: TRBV19
CDR3 DNA: TGTGCCAGTGGGCAGTTAGCCCCTCGGAACTATGGCTACACCTTC
CDR3 protein: CASGQLAPRNYGYTF

D gene: TRBD1
J gene: TRBJ1-2
clone size: NA
V gene: TRBV28
CDR3 DNA: TGTGCCAGCAGGCCGGGGAAGGGGGCCAACTATGGCTACACCTTC
CDR3 protein: CASRPGKGANYGYTF

D gene: NA
J gene: TRBJ2-7
clone size: NA
V gene: TRBV5-6
CDR3 DNA: TGTGCCAGCAGCTTAGGTCAGTCATACGAGCAGTACTTC
CDR3 protein: CASSLGQSYEQYF

D gene: NA
J gene: TRBJ1-2
clone size: few
V gene: TRBV6-1
CDR3 DNA: TGTGCCAGCACCGGAGCAGGCCGATATGGCTACACCTTC
CDR3 protein: CASTGAGRYGYTF

D gene: NA
J gene: TRBJ1-1
clone size: NA
V gene: TRBV9
CDR3 DNA: TGTGCCAGCAGCTCAGTATCATTGAGGAACACTGAAGCTTTCTTT
CDR3 protein: CASSSVSLRNTEAFF

D gene: NA
J gene: TRBJ1-1
clone size: NA
V gene: TRBV29-1
CDR3 DNA: TGCAGCGTTGAAATCCAGGGCCAGGGCACTGAAGCTTTCTTT
CDR3 protein: CSVEIQGQGTEAFF

D gene: NA
J gene: TRBJ2-2
clone size: NA
V gene: TRBV5-4
CDR3 DNA: TGTGCCAGCAGGGGGGACACTATCACCGGGGAGCTGTTTTTT
CDR3 protein: CASRGDTITGELFF

D gene: TRBD1
J gene: TRBJ1-1
clone size: few
V gene: TRBV30
CDR3 DNA: TGTGCCTGGAGGAGACAGGGTCCGAACACTGAAGCTTTCTTT
CDR3 protein: CAWRRQGPNTEAFF

D gene: TRBD2
J gene: TRBJ2-7
clone size: NA
V gene: TRBV6-5
CDR3 DNA: TGTGCCAGCAGTTCTACTAGCGGGAGAGGTAGGCGGCAGTACTTC
CDR3 protein: CASSSTSGRGRRQYF

D gene: NA
J gene: TRBJ2-7
clone size: NA
V gene: TRBV11-3
CDR3 DNA: TGTGCCAGCAGCTCCGTATCGGACGAGCAGTACTTC
CDR3 protein: CASSSVSDEQYF

D gene: NA
J gene: TRBJ2-1
clone size: NA
V gene: TRBV30
CDR3 DNA: TGTGCCTGGAGTTACGGGGGCTCCTACAATGAGCAGTTCTTC
CDR3 protein: CAWSYGGSYNEQFF

D gene: NA
J gene: TRBJ1-1
clone size: NA
V gene: TRBV9
CDR3 DNA: TGTGCCAGCAGCACCTTGACAGGAATGAACACTGAAGCTTTCTTT
CDR3 protein: CASSTLTGMNTEAFF

D gene: TRBD1
J gene: TRBJ1-1
clone size: NA
V gene: TRBV6-6
CDR3 DNA: TGTGCCAGCAGCCCAGGGGGCCTCGTGAACCCTGAAGCTTTCTTT
CDR3 protein: CASSPGGLVNPEAFF

D gene: TRBD1
J gene: TRBJ2-1
clone size: NA
V gene: TRBV27
CDR3 DNA: TGTGCCAGCAGTTTCTCGGGACAGGGGGTTGGAAATGAGCAGTTCTTC
CDR3 protein: CASSFSGQGVGNEQFF

D gene: NA
J gene: TRBJ2-7
clone size: NA
V gene: TRBV4-1
CDR3 DNA: TGCGCCAGCAGCCAAGATGATGGCCTGACCTACGAGCAGTACTTC
CDR3 protein: CASSQDDGLTYEQYF

D gene: NA
J gene: TRBJ1-4
clone size: few
V gene: TRBV7-2
CDR3 DNA: TGTGCCAGCAGCTGGTCTGGGGGACTCCTGGGAGAAAAACTGTTTTTT
CDR3 protein: CASSWSGGLLGEKLFF

D gene: NA
J gene: TRBJ2-7
clone size: NA
V gene: TRBV28
CDR3 DNA: TGTGCCAGCAGTTCCCAGGGGGGGGGAGCCTACGAGCAGTACTTC
CDR3 protein: CASSSQGGGAYEQYF

D gene: TRBD1
J gene: TRBJ2-7
clone size: NA
V gene: TRBV28
CDR3 DNA: TGTGCCAGCAGTTTAAACGGACAGGTTCAGCAGTACTTC
CDR3 protein: CASSLNGQVQQYF

D gene: NA
J gene: TRBJ1-1
clone size: NA
V gene: TRBV7-3
CDR3 DNA: TGTGCCAGCAGCTTAACTCCTTTGGGCAGCTCGAGGAACACTGAAGCTTTCTTT
CDR3 protein: CASSLTPLGSSRNTEAFF

D gene: NA
J gene: TRBJ2-1
clone size: NA
V gene: TRBV5-1
CDR3 DNA: TGCGCCAGCAGCCTGGAGAGCGGTCCTCCGGGCAATGAGCAGTTCTTC
CDR3 protein: CASSLESGPPGNEQFF

D gene: TRBD1
J gene: TRBJ2-7
clone size: NA
V gene: TRBV5-1
CDR3 DNA: TGCGCCAGCAGCTTAGGGGGCCGGGACTACGAGCAGTACTTC
CDR3 protein: CASSLGGRDYEQYF

D gene: TRBD1
J gene: TRBJ2-3
clone size: NA
V gene: TRBV27
CDR3 DNA: TGTGCCAGCAGTTTCTCCCAGGGGGCGTTTAGAACAGATACGCAGTATTTT
CDR3 protein: CASSFSQGAFRTDTQYF

D gene: NA
J gene: TRBJ1-5
clone size: few
V gene: TRBV18
CDR3 DNA: TGTGCCAGCTCACCACAGACTGGGGGCAATCAGCCCCAGCATTTT
CDR3 protein: CASSPQTGGNQPQHF

D gene: TRBD1
J gene: TRBJ1-3
clone size: NA
V gene: TRBV5-1
CDR3 DNA: TGCGCCAGCAGCTCCCACCCCCGACAGGGTTTATCTGGAAACACCATATATTTT
CDR3 protein: CASSSHPRQGLSGNTIYF

D gene: NA
J gene: TRBJ2-2
clone size: NA
V gene: TRBV6-1
CDR3 DNA: TGTGCCAGCAGTGAAGCGCTGAACACCGGGGAGCTGTTTTTT
CDR3 protein: CASSEALNTGELFF

D gene: NA
J gene: TRBJ2-3
clone size: NA
V gene: TRBV7-9
CDR3 DNA: TGTGCCAGCAGCCCTCGGACGGACACAGATACGCAGTATTTT
CDR3 protein: CASSPRTDTDTQYF

D gene: NA
J gene: TRBJ1-2
clone size: NA
V gene: TRBV6-4
CDR3 DNA: TGTGCCAGCAGTCGCGATGGGGGACTAGGCGACTACACCTTC
CDR3 protein: CASSRDGGLGDYTF

D gene: NA
J gene: TRBJ2-7
clone size: NA
V gene: TRBV6-6
CDR3 DNA: TGTGCCAGCAGCCGGGGACAAACCTACGAGCAGTACTTC
CDR3 protein: CASSRGQTYEQYF

D gene: TRBD1
J gene: TRBJ1-1
clone size: NA
V gene: TRBV28
CDR3 DNA: TGTGCCAGCCCCCCGAGGGGCAGGGGGCGAGATTTGGCGTTCTTT
CDR3 protein: CASPPRGRGRDLAFF

D gene: NA
J gene: TRBJ1-2
clone size: NA
V gene: TRBV5-5
CDR3 DNA: TGTGCCAGCAGCCTCAGACACCCACCTAACTATGGCTACACCTTC
CDR3 protein: CASSLRHPPNYGYTF

D gene: NA
J gene: TRBJ1-1
clone size: NA
V gene: TRBV9
CDR3 DNA: TGTGCCAGCAGCGTAGTGGGGACGGTGAACACTGAAGCTTTCTTT
CDR3 protein: CASSVVGTVNTEAFF

D gene: TRBD1
J gene: TRBJ1-1
clone size: once
V gene: TRBV7-3
CDR3 DNA: TGTGCCAGCAGCTTCAGACAGGGGGCCGGGAACACTGAAGCTTTCTTT
CDR3 protein: CASSFRQGAGNTEAFF

D gene: TRBD1
J gene: TRBJ1-2
clone size: NA
V gene: TRBV19
CDR3 DNA: TGTGCCAGTAGTGCGCCGGGACAGGATTTATTCGGCTACACCTTC
CDR3 protein: CASSAPGQDLFGYTF

D gene: NA
J gene: TRBJ2-7
clone size: NA
V gene: TRBV6-1
CDR3 DNA: TGTGCCAGCAGTCCAGACAGGCCACCCTACGAGCAGTACTTC
CDR3 protein: CASSPDRPPYEQYF

D gene: TRBD2
J gene: TRBJ2-2
clone size: NA
V gene: TRBV7-2
CDR3 DNA: TGTGCCAGCAGCCGGGGACTAGAGGTATCCGGGGAGCTGTTTTTT
CDR3 protein: CASSRGLEVSGELFF

D gene: NA
J gene: TRBJ1-5
clone size: NA
V gene: TRBV18
CDR3 DNA: TGTGCCAGCTCACCAAAAGGGTCCCCTAGCAATCAGCCCCAGCATTTT
CDR3 protein: CASSPKGSPSNQPQHF

D gene: NA
J gene: TRBJ2-6
clone size: once
V gene: TRBV6-1
CDR3 DNA: TGTGCCAGCAGTCGATTAAACGTCCTGACTTTC
CDR3 protein: CASSRLNVLTF

D gene: NA
J gene: TRBJ2-7
clone size: NA
V gene: TRBV5-6
CDR3 DNA: TGTGCCAGCAGCTTGGTCGGGAACGAGCAGTACTTC
CDR3 protein: CASSLVGNEQYF

D gene: NA
J gene: TRBJ1-6
clone size: NA
V gene: TRBV6-5
CDR3 DNA: TGTGCCAGCAGTTATTTAGGGTGTTCACCCCTCCACTTT
CDR3 protein: CASSYLGCSPLHF

D gene: NA
J gene: TRBJ1-6
clone size: NA
V gene: TRBV7-9
CDR3 DNA: TGTGCCAGCAGCTCCTCAGGGGTCCCTAATTCACCCCTCCACTTT
CDR3 protein: CASSSSGVPNSPLHF

D gene: TRBD1
J gene: TRBJ1-2
clone size: NA
V gene: TRBV19
CDR3 DNA: TGTGCCAGTAGTATTACAGGGGGCGAATATGGCTACACCTTC
CDR3 protein: CASSITGGEYGYTF

D gene: TRBD1
J gene: TRBJ1-1
clone size: once
V gene: TRBV19
CDR3 DNA: TGTGCCAGTAGGGGACAGGGCGGACTCGTGTTCGAAACTGAAGCTTTCTTT
CDR3 protein: CASRGQGGLVFETEAFF

D gene: TRBD1
J gene: TRBJ1-2
clone size: NA
V gene: TRBV6-5
CDR3 DNA: TGTGCCAGCAACCTCAGGGGGAGGAGCGATGGCTACACCTTC
CDR3 protein: CASNLRGRSDGYTF

D gene: NA
J gene: TRBJ2-2
clone size: NA
V gene: TRBV28
CDR3 DNA: TGTGCCAGCAGTGTTACCGGGACCCGAGCGTCCGGGGAGCTGTTTTTT
CDR3 protein: CASSVTGTRASGELFF

D gene: TRBD2
J gene: TRBJ2-2
clone size: once
V gene: TRBV7-3
CDR3 DNA: TGTGCCAGCAGCTTATTGGCGGGAGCACCCGGGGAGCTGTTTTTT
CDR3 protein: CASSLLAGAPGELFF

D gene: NA
J gene: TRBJ1-2
clone size: once
V gene: TRBV2
CDR3 DNA: TGTGCCAGCAGGTCGGGGGGAAGCTATGGCTACACCTTC
CDR3 protein: CASRSGGSYGYTF

D gene: NA
J gene: TRBJ1-2
clone size: NA
V gene: TRBV4-1
CDR3 DNA: TGCGCCAGCAGCCCCTGGGGAACAGCTAACTATGGCTACACCTTC
CDR3 protein: CASSPWGTANYGYTF

D gene: TRBD1
J gene: TRBJ2-5
clone size: NA
V gene: TRBV5-4
CDR3 DNA: TGTGCCAGCAGCTTTGGACAGGAACAGACCCAGTACTTC
CDR3 protein: CASSFGQEQTQYF

D gene: TRBD1
J gene: TRBJ2-1
clone size: NA
V gene: TRBV5-6
CDR3 DNA: TGTGCCAGCAGTCCAACGGGACAGTACAATGAGCAGTTCTTC
CDR3 protein: CASSPTGQYNEQFF

D gene: NA
J gene: TRBJ2-2
clone size: once
V gene: TRBV6-5
CDR3 DNA: TGTGCCAGCAGTTACTCGGGCGGGGTTCCCGGGGAGCTGTTTTTT
CDR3 protein: CASSYSGGVPGELFF

D gene: TRBD2
J gene: TRBJ2-3
clone size: NA
V gene: TRBV5-1
CDR3 DNA: TGCGCCAGCAGCTTGACTCCTAGCGGGGGCACAGATACGCAGTATTTT
CDR3 protein: CASSLTPSGGTDTQYF

D gene: NA
J gene: TRBJ2-1
clone size: NA
V gene: TRBV19
CDR3 DNA: TGTGCCAGTAGTATGCGGGAAGGGTACAATGAGCAGTTCTTC
CDR3 protein: CASSMREGYNEQFF

D gene: NA
J gene: TRBJ2-5
clone size: once
V gene: TRBV19
CDR3 DNA: TGTGCCAGTAGTATTTGGGCAGCCAGCCAAGAGACCCAGTACTTC
CDR3 protein: CASSIWAASQETQYF

D gene: TRBD1
J gene: TRBJ2-2
clone size: few
V gene: TRBV29-1
CDR3 DNA: TGCAGCGTTGTCGGTCAGGGGGCGGCCGGGGAGCTGTTTTTT
CDR3 protein: CSVVGQGAAGELFF